What follows is one TCR beta chain and its context. Its antigen remains unidentified. The data are from a study of cytomegalovirus exposure and HLA in healthy donors. Whole-study results and caveats: Clonal expansion was found to be greater in HLA-associated TCR beta chains than in equally common others in a later analysis. The study listed about 150 cytomegalovirus-associated TCR beta chains.

With 60 Vbeta and 13 Jbeta primers, the PCR was carried out. TCRdb's copy holds only in-frame clones and misses some; the assay was immunoSEQ multiplex PCR. Among 150,000 to 200,000 clones listed, around 78% were seen once. Germline CDR1 is SGHRS and CDR2 is YFSETQ. There are 16 residues in the CDR3. The ends were cut back, 0 bases at V and 0 bases at J, with 12 bases in the middle. V usage is TRBV5-1 and J usage is TRBJ1-2; D unresolved. Sequencing was performed on PBMCs. The receptor was isolated from a woman aged 40 to 55 in good health and CMV-seropositive. DNA for the CDR3: TGCGCCAGCAGCTTGGGAGCGGCTTCCCCTAACTATGGCTACACCTTC. This sequence encodes CASSLGAASPNYGYTF.